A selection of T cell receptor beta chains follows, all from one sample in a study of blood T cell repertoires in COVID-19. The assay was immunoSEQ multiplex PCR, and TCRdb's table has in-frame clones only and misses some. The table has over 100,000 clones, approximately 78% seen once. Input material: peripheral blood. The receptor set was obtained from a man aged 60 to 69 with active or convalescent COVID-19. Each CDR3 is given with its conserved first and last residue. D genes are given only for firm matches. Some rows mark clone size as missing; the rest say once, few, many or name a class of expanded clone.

CDR3nt: TGTGCCAGTAGTATCGACTGGGGGACTCCCGAGTTCTATGAGCAGTTCTTC
CDR3aa: CASSIDWGTPEFYEQFF
v_gene: TRBV19
j_gene: TRBJ2-1
abundance: NA
d_gene: NA

CDR3nt: TGTGCCAGCAGATCGGACAGGGTGAATAATTCACCCCTCCACTTT
CDR3aa: CASRSDRVNNSPLHF
v_gene: TRBV7-6
j_gene: TRBJ1-6
abundance: NA
d_gene: TRBD1

CDR3nt: TGTGCCAGCAGCTCGCGGACAGGGAGGCTGCGCCTAGCGGGACACAATGAGCAGTTCTTC
CDR3aa: CASSSRTGRLRLAGHNEQFF
v_gene: TRBV21-1
j_gene: TRBJ2-1
abundance: NA
d_gene: NA

CDR3nt: TGTGCCAGCTCACCGAGGAAGGGGGCGCTGGGGGCCAACGTCCTGACTTTC
CDR3aa: CASSPRKGALGANVLTF
v_gene: TRBV18
j_gene: TRBJ2-6
abundance: NA
d_gene: TRBD1

CDR3nt: TGTGCCATCAGTGAGTCGAACAGGGGCCCACAGACCCAGTACTTC
CDR3aa: CAISESNRGPQTQYF
v_gene: TRBV10-3
j_gene: TRBJ2-5
abundance: NA
d_gene: TRBD1

CDR3nt: TGTGCCAGTAGTATAGCCGCCGCCCTTTTACAGGGATCTGAGCAGTTCTTC
CDR3aa: CASSIAAALLQGSEQFF
v_gene: TRBV19
j_gene: TRBJ2-1
abundance: NA
d_gene: NA

CDR3nt: TGTGCCAGCTCACCACCCTTATCAGGGGAATATCGACCTGGCTACACCTTC
CDR3aa: CASSPPLSGEYRPGYTF
v_gene: TRBV18
j_gene: TRBJ1-2
abundance: NA
d_gene: NA

CDR3nt: TGTGCCAGCAGCCTGGGACTCCTCCTAAGCACAGATACGCAGTATTTT
CDR3aa: CASSLGLLLSTDTQYF
v_gene: TRBV2
j_gene: TRBJ2-3
abundance: NA
d_gene: NA

CDR3nt: TGTGCCAGCGGGGAGGGAAGAGGGGGCTACACCTTC
CDR3aa: CASGEGRGGYTF
v_gene: TRBV2
j_gene: TRBJ1-2
abundance: NA
d_gene: NA

CDR3nt: TGTGCCAGCAGGGTACAGGGAATGAGCGATGGCTACACCTTC
CDR3aa: CASRVQGMSDGYTF
v_gene: TRBV28
j_gene: TRBJ1-2
abundance: NA
d_gene: NA

CDR3nt: TGTGCCAGCAGCTCCCCCGACTGGGCTAGCGGGGGTCAAGAGACCCAGTACTTC
CDR3aa: CASSSPDWASGGQETQYF
v_gene: TRBV5-8
j_gene: TRBJ2-5
abundance: NA
d_gene: TRBD2

CDR3nt: TGTGCCAGCAGCTCGGGACAGCCTAGAAACACCATATATTTT
CDR3aa: CASSSGQPRNTIYF
v_gene: TRBV5-6
j_gene: TRBJ1-3
abundance: NA
d_gene: TRBD1

CDR3nt: TGCGCCAGCAGTGAGGCAGTACTAGCGGGAGATGTGGGCAATGAGCAGTTCTTC
CDR3aa: CASSEAVLAGDVGNEQFF
v_gene: TRBV10-2
j_gene: TRBJ2-1
abundance: NA
d_gene: TRBD2

CDR3nt: TGTGCCAGCACTACTCGACAGGGATCTTGGACCCAGTACTTC
CDR3aa: CASTTRQGSWTQYF
v_gene: TRBV28
j_gene: TRBJ2-5
abundance: NA
d_gene: TRBD1

CDR3nt: TGTGCCAGCAGCGGGGTCCAGCCTGGAAACACCATATATTTT
CDR3aa: CASSGVQPGNTIYF
v_gene: TRBV6-5
j_gene: TRBJ1-3
abundance: few
d_gene: NA

CDR3nt: TGTGCCAGCAGTGTCCCGGGAGGGGCTGGTTCACCCCTCCACTTT
CDR3aa: CASSVPGGAGSPLHF
v_gene: TRBV6-6
j_gene: TRBJ1-6
abundance: NA
d_gene: NA

CDR3nt: TGTGCCACCATGGGCGCCGCGAACACCGGGGAGCTGTTTTTT
CDR3aa: CATMGAANTGELFF
v_gene: TRBV24-1
j_gene: TRBJ2-2
abundance: NA
d_gene: NA

CDR3nt: TGTGCCAGCAGTGCCGGGACATCGGCTCGCAATGAGCAGTTCTTC
CDR3aa: CASSAGTSARNEQFF
v_gene: TRBV2
j_gene: TRBJ2-1
abundance: NA
d_gene: NA

CDR3nt: TGCAGCGTTGGGGTAACTAGACACAGGAACACTGAAGCTTTCTTT
CDR3aa: CSVGVTRHRNTEAFF
v_gene: TRBV29-1
j_gene: TRBJ1-1
abundance: NA
d_gene: NA

CDR3nt: TGTGCCAGCAGCCCCTCCAGCGGTTTCCAAGAGACCCAGTACTTC
CDR3aa: CASSPSSGFQETQYF
v_gene: TRBV6-6
j_gene: TRBJ2-5
abundance: NA
d_gene: NA

CDR3nt: TGCGCCAGCAGCTTGGGCTCGGGAGAAGATACGCAGTATTTT
CDR3aa: CASSLGSGEDTQYF
v_gene: TRBV5-1
j_gene: TRBJ2-3
abundance: NA
d_gene: NA

CDR3nt: TGTGCCAGCAGTGAGAGGATGCAACCCCCGGGAGCTTTCTTT
CDR3aa: CASSERMQPPGAFF
v_gene: TRBV6-2/TRBV6-3
j_gene: TRBJ1-1
abundance: NA
d_gene: NA

CDR3nt: TGTGCCAGCAGCGTAGGAATACAGAGCTCCTACGAGCAGTACTTC
CDR3aa: CASSVGIQSSYEQYF
v_gene: TRBV9
j_gene: TRBJ2-7
abundance: NA
d_gene: NA

CDR3nt: TGTGCCAGCAGCGTAGGGGTGGGAGGCAATCAGCCCCAGCATTTT
CDR3aa: CASSVGVGGNQPQHF
v_gene: TRBV9
j_gene: TRBJ1-5
abundance: NA
d_gene: NA

CDR3nt: TGTGCCAGCAGGCCCCAGGGGGCGACCCACGAGCAGTACTTC
CDR3aa: CASRPQGATHEQYF
v_gene: TRBV27
j_gene: TRBJ2-7
abundance: NA
d_gene: TRBD1

CDR3nt: TGTGCCACCAGTGACTCCGGGACAGGGCGCAATGAGCAGTTCTTC
CDR3aa: CATSDSGTGRNEQFF
v_gene: TRBV24-1
j_gene: TRBJ2-1
abundance: NA
d_gene: TRBD1

CDR3nt: TGTGCCAGCAGCCGCATATCATCGAGGGTTAAAGAGACCCAGTACTTC
CDR3aa: CASSRISSRVKETQYF
v_gene: TRBV7-8
j_gene: TRBJ2-5
abundance: NA
d_gene: NA

CDR3nt: TGTGCTAGTGGTTTGGGCCTTCGGGTCGAGCAGTACTTC
CDR3aa: CASGLGLRVEQYF
v_gene: TRBV12-5
j_gene: TRBJ2-7
abundance: NA
d_gene: NA

CDR3nt: TGTGCCAGCAGTTACGTACCAGCGGGAGTACGAAACATTCAGTACTTC
CDR3aa: CASSYVPAGVRNIQYF
v_gene: TRBV6-6
j_gene: TRBJ2-4
abundance: NA
d_gene: TRBD2

CDR3nt: TGTGCCATCAGTGACCAGGGCAAATTGGGAGAGACCCAGTACTTC
CDR3aa: CAISDQGKLGETQYF
v_gene: TRBV10-3
j_gene: TRBJ2-5
abundance: NA
d_gene: NA

CDR3nt: TGCGCCAGCAGCTTATGGTCGGGGAATGAGCAGTTCTTC
CDR3aa: CASSLWSGNEQFF
v_gene: TRBV5-1
j_gene: TRBJ2-1
abundance: NA
d_gene: NA

CDR3nt: TGCGCCAGCAGCCAAGAACCTAGCGGGAGCCCAATTTACAATGAGCAGTTCTTC
CDR3aa: CASSQEPSGSPIYNEQFF
v_gene: TRBV4-1
j_gene: TRBJ2-1
abundance: NA
d_gene: TRBD2

CDR3nt: TGTGCCAGCAGTGAGGACTTCATGAATGAGCAGTTCTTC
CDR3aa: CASSEDFMNEQFF
v_gene: TRBV2
j_gene: TRBJ2-1
abundance: once
d_gene: NA

CDR3nt: TGTGCCAGTAGTCCCGGGACAGGCACTAGCAATCAGCCCCAGCATTTT
CDR3aa: CASSPGTGTSNQPQHF
v_gene: TRBV19
j_gene: TRBJ1-5
abundance: few
d_gene: TRBD1

CDR3nt: TGTGCCTGGAGTGTGCCCGGGACTGGTGGGGATACGCAGTATTTT
CDR3aa: CAWSVPGTGGDTQYF
v_gene: TRBV30
j_gene: TRBJ2-3
abundance: NA
d_gene: NA

CDR3nt: TGTGCCAGCAGCCTTCGGACTAGCGGGAGCCCCTCCTACAATGAGCAGTTCTTC
CDR3aa: CASSLRTSGSPSYNEQFF
v_gene: TRBV7-8
j_gene: TRBJ2-1
abundance: NA
d_gene: TRBD2

CDR3nt: TGTGCCAGTAGTATGGGGGGTGTTGCTGGAAACACCATATATTTT
CDR3aa: CASSMGGVAGNTIYF
v_gene: TRBV19
j_gene: TRBJ1-3
abundance: NA
d_gene: NA

CDR3nt: TGTGCCAGCTCATTCCGGGACAGGGGGGACAATGAGCAGTTCTTC
CDR3aa: CASSFRDRGDNEQFF
v_gene: TRBV18
j_gene: TRBJ2-1
abundance: NA
d_gene: TRBD1

CDR3nt: TGTGCCAGCAGCCATGGCGCGGGAGGGCCGGGGGAGACCCAGTACTTC
CDR3aa: CASSHGAGGPGETQYF
v_gene: TRBV4-2
j_gene: TRBJ2-5
abundance: NA
d_gene: TRBD2

CDR3nt: TGTGCCAGCAGCCCAGACAGGGACCAGGGCTACACCTTC
CDR3aa: CASSPDRDQGYTF
v_gene: TRBV11-2
j_gene: TRBJ1-2
abundance: NA
d_gene: TRBD1

CDR3nt: TGTGCCAGCAGCCCGCCCCAGGGTAGCGGGGCCCCTGCCTACGAGCAGTACTTC
CDR3aa: CASSPPQGSGAPAYEQYF
v_gene: TRBV28
j_gene: TRBJ2-7
abundance: few
d_gene: TRBD2

CDR3nt: TGCGCCAGCAGCCCTGGGGATAGCGGGAGTGGGTACTTC
CDR3aa: CASSPGDSGSGYF
v_gene: TRBV5-1
j_gene: TRBJ2-5
abundance: NA
d_gene: TRBD2

CDR3nt: TGTGCCAGCACCGGACAGCTTTACCAAGAGACCCAGTACTTC
CDR3aa: CASTGQLYQETQYF
v_gene: TRBV2
j_gene: TRBJ2-5
abundance: NA
d_gene: NA

CDR3nt: TGCGCCAGCAGCCCCGGGACTAGCGGTTACGAGCAGTTCTTC
CDR3aa: CASSPGTSGYEQFF
v_gene: TRBV5-1
j_gene: TRBJ2-1
abundance: NA
d_gene: TRBD2

CDR3nt: TGTGCCTGGAGTAGGCAGGGGGCTAGCAATCAGCCCCAGCATTTT
CDR3aa: CAWSRQGASNQPQHF
v_gene: TRBV30
j_gene: TRBJ1-5
abundance: NA
d_gene: TRBD1

CDR3nt: TGTGCCAGCACCCTAATCAGGGGGCGCTTGGGGGAAGGCGCGTATGGCTACACCTTC
CDR3aa: CASTLIRGRLGEGAYGYTF
v_gene: TRBV7-9
j_gene: TRBJ1-2
abundance: NA
d_gene: TRBD1

CDR3nt: TGTGCCAGCAGTGATAGCGGGCTTTCCCATTACGAGCAGTACTTC
CDR3aa: CASSDSGLSHYEQYF
v_gene: TRBV2
j_gene: TRBJ2-7
abundance: NA
d_gene: TRBD2

CDR3nt: TGTGCCAGCAGCCAGGGGGGGGAGCAGTACTTC
CDR3aa: CASSQGGEQYF
v_gene: TRBV3-1/TRBV3-2
j_gene: TRBJ2-7
abundance: NA
d_gene: TRBD2

CDR3nt: TGTGCCAGTAGTAAGGGGGAGGGAACCTACGAGCAGTACTTC
CDR3aa: CASSKGEGTYEQYF
v_gene: TRBV19
j_gene: TRBJ2-7
abundance: NA
d_gene: NA

CDR3nt: TGTGCCAGCAGCATACCAGATCAAAGCGGGAGAGATGAGCAGTTCTTC
CDR3aa: CASSIPDQSGRDEQFF
v_gene: TRBV9
j_gene: TRBJ2-1
abundance: many
d_gene: TRBD2